This T cell receptor beta chain was recovered during a study of Graves' ophthalmopathy and Graves' hyperthyroidism. Ages of hyperthyroidism patients ran from 18 to 65, and their diagnoses were new, under 2 months' duration. TCR beta CDR3 amplification used RNA transcripts. HTBI-primed first-round RT-PCR preceded second-round multiplex PCR. TCRdb independently ran MiXCR on the multiplex PCR reads; one entry per CDR3 protein. The sample shows some 350,000 distinct CDR3 sequences, approximately 17% of them seen only once. CDR1 is SNHLY and CDR2 is FYNNEI in the germline V gene. V lost 4 bases and J lost 7, with 13 bases in between. The CDR3 sequence is 13 residues long.

Input material: peripheral blood. V usage is TRBV2 and J usage is TRBJ1-1; perhaps TRBD1 as D (6 bases). The TCR originated in an adult woman with stable Graves' hyperthyroidism. The CDR3 loop is CASSGVGDIEAFF. The DNA of the CDR3 is TGTGCCAGCAGTGGCGTTGGGGACATTGAAGCTTTCTTT.